The T cell receptor (beta chain) under discussion was sequenced for a study of blood T cells in healthy people across ages (dated by TCRdb to between 2015 and 2016). Describing the broader study: In model experiments, template switching captured about one uniquely barcoded TCR beta cDNA molecule for every two T cells. Age-related changes in TCR beta repertoire diversity were measured in the study by deep sequencing normalized with unique cDNA molecular identifiers. The donors were divided into four age groups: young (average approximately 17 years), middle-aged (over 35), aged (about 56) and long-lived (82). To avoid experimental bias, donors of different ages were spread randomly across the sequencing lanes. Two additional independent replicas of 1 million unique cDNA reads from the same blood draw were analyzed for two donors (one aged 18 to 30 and one aged 80 or older).

The library was generated by 5' RACE. Data came from an Illumina HiSeq 2500. A second PCR of roughly 6 to 12 cycles was performed with a sample-barcoded 5' primer and a J-beta primer mix. Each TCR beta cDNA molecule received a unique molecular identifier from a template-switch 5' adaptor carrying 12 random nucleotides. Each sample yielded at least 2.5 million CDR3-containing paired-end reads. The Mint cDNA synthesis kit, primed by a TRBC-specific oligonucleotide, was used to synthesize first-strand cDNA from all RNA. Following uracil-DNA glycosylase treatment, all cDNA underwent a first 18-cycle PCR with the universal primers M1SS and BC2_uni_R. The source study handled its data this way. Each sample was normalized by randomly selecting 1 million high-quality reads, each carrying a distinct molecular identifier. Instead of being binned into consensus sequences, reads with shared molecular identifiers were discarded. CDR3 identification, clonotype clustering and error correction used MiTCR with a Q25 quality threshold and the strictest error-elimination algorithm. A nonparametric unseen species model using Euler transformation provided a lower-bound estimate of total TCR beta diversity. Using fastp trimming at Q25 and MiXCR clonotype assembly, TCRdb reanalyzed the public sequencing data and kept in-frame beta chains. Each entry is one CDR3 protein sequence, shown with its most common DNA and genes. These V and J calls rely on TCRdb rather than the paper's analysis. This sample gives just under 900,000 distinct CDR3 sequences in total; more than 25% of them show up just once. The top ten clones comprise 15% to 20% of the sample.

As to this clonotype: What antigen it recognizes has not been identified. Base qualities are not provided; no much larger clone lies one nucleotide away.

The full study reports these points: The percentage of naive T cells measured by flow cytometry correlated strongly with observed TCR beta diversity. Because the CMV infection status of the donors was unknown, age-related changes in expanded clonotypes may potentially have been confounded. Observed TCR beta diversity per million T cells fell roughly linearly with age, and a significant reduction was already apparent by age roughly 40. The long-lived group showed more naive CD4+ T cells, fewer expanded clones and increased TCR diversity than the aged group, suggesting age selection. Bulk unsorted PBMC profiling prevented conclusive comparison of naive and antigen-experienced compartments. Estimates of total diversity based on one million sequenced T cells were regarded as lower bounds and as underestimates.

The donors were some 36 Caucasian individuals from Russia, aged roughly 6 to 100 years, who were systemically healthy. Around 9.8 milliliters of peripheral blood were collected from each donor into EDTA-treated Vacutainer tubes. PBMCs were isolated by Ficoll-Paque density-gradient centrifugation, with at least 6.5 million obtained per sample. Trizol reagent was used to extract total RNA from PBMCs, with at least 6 micrograms per sample. For every donor, flow cytometry on a PBMC aliquot measured the percentage of naive CD45RAhigh/CD27high T cells. The V and J ends are trimmed by 6 bases and 2 bases, leaving 10 bases between them. Sequences DFQATT (CDR1) and SNEGSKA (CDR2) are obtained from the germline V gene (reference sequence). The CDR3 runs 13 residues from the cysteine to the phenylalanine. The entry retains the CDR3 DNA only, 39 bases that are in frame from base 1.

Sequenced: blood. The TCR was taken from an elderly woman in good health. The V gene is TRBV20-1 and the J gene is TRBJ2-2; the D segment cannot be called with confidence. CDR3 sequence: CSAQDPNTGELFF. The bases read TGCAGTGCCCAAGACCCTAACACCGGGGAGCTGTTTTTT.